The clone carrying this TCR beta chain came up a few times. Antigen specificity is unknown. The length of the CDR3 is 24 residues. Unmatched junction bases numbered 30, after V lost 3 bases and J lost 5 bases. Via MiXCR, TCRdb re-called the reads, giving one row per CDR3 protein. The sample has approximately 470,000 distinct CDR3 sequences, 40% to 50% seen once. This specimen belongs to a study of T cell repertoires in cytomegalovirus infection. General study points: CMV-specific HLA-C-restricted TCR beta clonotypes dominated the ex vivo response.

The TCR comes from a human donor in good health (CMV status not recorded). Some clones in this sample may be carry-over from other donors' samples. This chain connects TRBV12-3 or TRBV12-4 to TRBJ2-1; TRBD2 agrees at 11 bases. The source material was cultured PBMCs, sampled from culture after CMV antigen stimulation. Here the CDR3 reads CASSFIEVRGILSGRASRDNEQFF. In DNA, the CDR3 is TGTGCCAGCAGTTTTATTGAGGTCAGGGGCATACTTAGCGGGAGGGCCTCTCGGGACAATGAGCAGTTCTTC.